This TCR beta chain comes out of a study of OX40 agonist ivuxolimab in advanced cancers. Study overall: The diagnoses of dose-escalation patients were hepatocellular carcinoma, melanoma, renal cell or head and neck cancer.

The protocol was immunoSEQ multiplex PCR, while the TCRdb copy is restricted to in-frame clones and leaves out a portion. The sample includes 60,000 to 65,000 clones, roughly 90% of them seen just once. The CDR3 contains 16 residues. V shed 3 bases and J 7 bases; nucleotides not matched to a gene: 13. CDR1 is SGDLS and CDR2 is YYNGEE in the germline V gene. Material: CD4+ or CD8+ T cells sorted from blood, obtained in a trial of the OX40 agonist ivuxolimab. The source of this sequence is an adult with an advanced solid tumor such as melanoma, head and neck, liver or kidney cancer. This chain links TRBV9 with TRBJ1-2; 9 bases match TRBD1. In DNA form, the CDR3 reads TGTGCCAGCAGCGCCTTGGATCCGGGACAGGGCGGTGGCTACACCTTC. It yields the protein CASSALDPGQGGGYTF.